The 10 T cell receptor beta chains reported below all come from one sample, sequenced in a study of T cells in narcolepsy. Libraries were prepared by immunoSEQ multiplex PCR; TCRdb keeps only in-frame clonotypes and omits some of them. The repertoire holds some 35,000 clones, with roughly 80% as singletons. Sequenced: memory (CD45RA-) CD4+ T cells from blood. The receptors shown here come from a human donor in good health.

The rearrangement uses TRBV4-1 and TRBJ2-3; D might be TRBD2 (6 bases). The V end lost 1 base, the J end lost 1 base, and 12 bases lay between the germline ends. Germline V gene sequence: CDR1 MGHRA, CDR2 YSYEKL. The CDR3 sequence is 16 residues long. The CDR3, as DNA: TGCGCCAGCAGCCAAGTCGGAGCGGGCCGCACAGATACGCAGTATTTT. Protein: CASSQVGAGRTDTQYF.

This clone was observed a few times. V usage is TRBV7-9 and J usage is TRBJ2-5, with a possible D match to TRBD1 (6 bases). Germline V CDR1 and CDR2: SEHNR, FQNEAQ (reference sequence). With 4 bases removed from V and 2 bases from J, the gap between germline ends came to 23 bases. The CDR3 spans 18 residues. CDR3 coding DNA: TGTGCCAGCAGCTCCCCCGTTTGGCACAGGGTAGGACAAGAGACCCAGTACTTC. Its protein is CASSSPVWHRVGQETQYF.

The genes are TRBV19 and TRBJ1-5; D unresolved. Germline CDR1 and CDR2: LNHDA and SQIVND (reference sequence). V was clipped by 3 bases and J by 1 base, with 7 bases between them. The CDR3 covers 14 residues. This chain's CDR3 is CASSIDRSNQPQHF. DNA for the CDR3: TGTGCCAGTAGTATTGATAGGAGCAATCAGCCCCAGCATTTT.

This chain connects TRBV29-1 to TRBJ2-1; 12 bases fit TRBD2. V dropped 6 bases and J dropped 6; count of bases not matched to a gene: 12. The CDR3 consists of 16 residues. CDR1 and CDR2 from the germline V gene are SQVTM and ANQGSEA. CDR3: CSVPPRGTSGLNEQFF. The CDR3 DNA is TGCAGCGTCCCCCCTCGCGGGACTAGCGGGCTCAATGAGCAGTTCTTC.

The J gene is TRBJ1-2, the V gene TRBV5-1; 7 bases are a match to TRBD1. V shed 2 bases, J shed 3 bases, and the junction held 1 base outside the gene matches. The germline V gene has CDR1 SGHRS and CDR2 YFSETQ. The CDR3 loop spans 13 amino acids. CDR3 residues: CASSFQGDYGYTF. The CDR3 DNA reads as TGCGCCAGCAGCTTTCAGGGGGACTATGGCTACACCTTC.

This clone showed up just once. The J gene is TRBJ2-3, the V gene TRBV30, with D perhaps matching TRBD1 (6 bases). The length of the CDR3 is 14 residues. Germline lookup yields CDR1 GTSNPN and CDR2 SVGIG (reference sequence). Between the trimmed V and J ends, which lost 5 bases and 2 bases, there was a span of 14 bases. DNA for the CDR3: TGTGCCTGGCAGGGGCAGGCCTTCACAGATACGCAGTATTTT. Protein sequence: CAWQGQAFTDTQYF.

This CDR3 reads CASSVGKGLQETQYF. The DNA for the CDR3 is TGCGCCAGCAGTGTCGGGAAGGGACTTCAAGAGACCCAGTACTTC. The chain uses TRBV10-1 and TRBJ2-5; D is perhaps TRBD2 (6 bases). V lost 4 bases, J lost 2 bases, and 14 bases lay in between. This CDR3 has 15 amino acids. Germline lookup yields CDR1 WNHNN and CDR2 SYGVQD (reference sequence).

V usage is TRBV5-1 and J usage is TRBJ1-6; 8 bases are a match to TRBD1. Germline CDR1 and CDR2: SGHRS and YFSETQ. The CDR3 length is 14 residues. J was trimmed by 8 bases and V by 4 bases; bases with no gene match: 5. DNA of the CDR3: TGCGCCAGCAGCCGAGGGACAGGCGATTCACCCCTCCACTTT. Translating it yields CASSRGTGDSPLHF.

Points on this clone: The sample has other DNA sequences that encode this CDR3 too. This rearrangement joins TRBV5-8 to TRBJ2-7, with 8 nucleotides matching TRBD1. The germline V gene has CDR1 SGHTS and CDR2 YDEGEE. The CDR3 is 16 amino acids. V gave up 2 bases and J gave up 3 bases; unmatched junction bases: 10. For the CDR3, the DNA is TGTGCCAGCAGCTTCCATTCGGGACAGGCGGGCTACGAGCAGTACTTC. Protein: CASSFHSGQAGYEQYF.

This chain connects TRBV9 to TRBJ2-1; D is perhaps TRBD2 (6 bases). From germline, CDR1 is SGDLS and CDR2 YYNGEE. The CDR3 loop spans 14 amino acids. The V end was cut by 3 bases, the J end by 1 base, with 8 bases between. CDR3 nucleotide sequence: TGTGCCAGCAGCGGCGGACTATCCTACAATGAGCAGTTCTTC. It translates to CASSGGLSYNEQFF.